This T cell receptor beta chain was observed in a study of regulatory T cells in long-lasting Graves disease. On this clonotype: This may be a read error: a much more frequent sequence differs by one nucleotide. As the CDR3 is not closed by the conserved phenylalanine or tryptophan, this likely results from a read error.

Arm-PCR of CDR3 regions with iRepertoire HTBI primers generated TCR beta libraries. Using its own MiXCR run on the multiplex PCR reads, TCRdb lists one record per CDR3 protein. The repertoire includes about 470,000 distinct CDR3 sequences, around 15% of them detected once, and 10% to 15% sits in the top ten. After removal of 6 bases from V and 7 bases from J, the junction contained 8 bases not matched to a gene. This CDR3 is built from 16 residues. From germline, CDR1 is MDHEN and CDR2 SYDVKM. The time point: newly diagnosed GD, antithyroid drugs for less than 3 months. PBMCs were the source of the RNA used for TCR sequencing. These data were also filed under a second study, of T cells in Graves' hyperthyroidism and ophthalmopathy.

The clonotype was recovered from a man aged 35-49 years with Graves disease. This rearrangement joins TRBV28 to TRBJ2-1; 14 bases map to TRBD2. The sequences come from peripheral blood mononuclear cells (PBMCs), collected at new diagnosis, from a patient treated with antithyroid drugs. Here the CDR3 DNA reads TGTGCCAGCAGACACCCCGGGACTAGCGGGAGTAATGAGCAGTTCCTC. Translating it yields CASRHPGTSGSNEQFL.